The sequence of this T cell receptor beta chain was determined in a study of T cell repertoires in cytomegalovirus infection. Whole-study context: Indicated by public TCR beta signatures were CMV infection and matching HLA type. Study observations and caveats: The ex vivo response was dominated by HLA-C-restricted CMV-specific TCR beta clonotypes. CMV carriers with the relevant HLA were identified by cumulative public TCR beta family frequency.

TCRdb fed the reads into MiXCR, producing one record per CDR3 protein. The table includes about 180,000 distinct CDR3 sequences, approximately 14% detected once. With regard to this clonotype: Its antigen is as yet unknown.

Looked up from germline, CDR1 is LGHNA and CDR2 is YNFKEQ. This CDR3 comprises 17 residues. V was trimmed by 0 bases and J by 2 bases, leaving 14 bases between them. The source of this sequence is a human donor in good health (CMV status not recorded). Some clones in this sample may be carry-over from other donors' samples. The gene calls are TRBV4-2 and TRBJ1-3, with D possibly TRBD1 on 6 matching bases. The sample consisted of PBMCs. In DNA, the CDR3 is TGTGCCAGCAGCCAAGAACGGAGTAAGGGGGCTGGAAACACCATATATTTT. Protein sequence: CASSQERSKGAGNTIYF.